Listed below are T cell receptor beta chains from one sample, sequenced in a study of T-cell reconstitution after alpha-beta-depleted transplantation in children. TCRdb processed the PCR reads anew with MiXCR; each CDR3 protein has one entry. The table shows fewer than 150,000 distinct CDR3 sequences, with 23% occurring only once. Material: PBMCs, mostly from graft donor cells, obtained 180 days after TCRalphabeta/CD19-depleted stem cell transplant. The source of these receptors is a male patient aged 2-15 years who had a stem cell transplant for chronic granulomatous disease, so the T cells may come from the graft donor. The conserved cysteine and the conserved F or W are not part of the CDR3 here.

12,TRBV25-1,TRBJ2-1,ASSPGVATDEQF
12,TRBV18,TRBJ1-1,ASSRTQSNTEAF
14,TRBV7-6,TRBJ1-2,ASSLAPNRGLYGYT
14,TRBV12-3/TRBV12-4,TRBJ1-1,ASSMGTGPMNTEAF
13,TRBV5-5,TRBJ1-4,ASSRTGTGVEKLF
13,TRBV12-3/TRBV12-4,TRBJ2-3,ASRNRGLRTDTQY
12,TRBV20-1,TRBJ1-1,SARLDTRNTEAF
14,TRBV5-1,TRBJ2-1,ASSSDLAGGYNEQF
13,TRBV20-1,TRBJ2-1,SATKLAGAYNEQF
15,TRBV12-3/TRBV12-4,TRBJ2-6,ASSRFVTASGANVLT
13,TRBV9,TRBJ2-1,ASSSQASRYNEQF
13,TRBV7-3,TRBJ2-1,ASSLSPDWNNEQF
15,TRBV7-8,TRBJ2-4,ASSSSWSAGAKNIQY
12,TRBV24-1,TRBJ2-5,ATSALTDKETQY
13,TRBV6-1,TRBJ2-1,ASSELAGSWDEQF
14,TRBV12-3/TRBV12-4,TRBJ2-2,ASSLDLAGVTGELF
13,TRBV5-5,TRBJ2-3,ASSLVPLAGSTQY